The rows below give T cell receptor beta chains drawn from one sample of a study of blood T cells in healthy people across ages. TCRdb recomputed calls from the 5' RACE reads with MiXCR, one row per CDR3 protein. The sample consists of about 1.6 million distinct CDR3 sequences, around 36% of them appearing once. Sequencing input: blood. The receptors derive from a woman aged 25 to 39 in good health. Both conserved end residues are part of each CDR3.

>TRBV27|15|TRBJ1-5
CASSTKQGEYQPQHF
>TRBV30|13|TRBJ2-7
CAWSVSRPYEQYF
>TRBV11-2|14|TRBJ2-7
CASSFGSQPYEQYF
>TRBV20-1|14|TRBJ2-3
CSAIEPGQTDTQYF
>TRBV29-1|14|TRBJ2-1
CSATTGTSRNEQFF
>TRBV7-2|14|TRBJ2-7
CASSLVGEWYEQYF
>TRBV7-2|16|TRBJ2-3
CASSLVRVRVTDTQYF
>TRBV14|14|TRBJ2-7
CASSQSGQFGEQYF
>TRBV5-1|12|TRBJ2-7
CASSFEGYEQYF
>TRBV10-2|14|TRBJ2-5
CASSENYRWETQYF
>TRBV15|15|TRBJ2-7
CATSRWAGASYEQYF
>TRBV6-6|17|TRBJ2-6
CASSYAGHYPGANVLTF
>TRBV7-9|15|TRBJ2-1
CASSPSGQLGDEQFF
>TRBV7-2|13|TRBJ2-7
CASSLMIGYEQYF
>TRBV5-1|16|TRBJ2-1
CASRVPLQGGGNEQFF
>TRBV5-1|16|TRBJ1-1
CASSLPLPAGDTEAFF
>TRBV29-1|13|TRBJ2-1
CSASGWRDNEQFF
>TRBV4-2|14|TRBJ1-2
CASSQETGKDGYTF
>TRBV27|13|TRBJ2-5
CASSGTAVETQYF
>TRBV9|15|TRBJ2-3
CASSPLDRTKDTQYF
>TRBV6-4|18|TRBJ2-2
CASSDSGDRAIYTGELFF
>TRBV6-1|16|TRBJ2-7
CASSDGLSNRPYEQYF
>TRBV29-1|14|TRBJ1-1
CSVATGTTNTEAFF
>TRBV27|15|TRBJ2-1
CASSQAGSWGNEQFF
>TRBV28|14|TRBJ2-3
CASSRDSALATQYF
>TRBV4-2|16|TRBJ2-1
CASSQIEERAYNEQFF
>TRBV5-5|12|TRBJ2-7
CASRGTEDEQYF
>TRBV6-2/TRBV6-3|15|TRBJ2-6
CASSYLYSGANVLTF
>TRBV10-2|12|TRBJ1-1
CASSDNMVEAFF
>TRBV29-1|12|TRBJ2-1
CSVDQTYNEQFF
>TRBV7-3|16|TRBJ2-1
CASSPSVMRGSNEQFF
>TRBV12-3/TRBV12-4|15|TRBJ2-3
CASRFGGVSTDTQYF
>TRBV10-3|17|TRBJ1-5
CAISDPATGNSNQPQHF
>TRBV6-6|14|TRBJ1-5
CATLAQDSNQPQHF
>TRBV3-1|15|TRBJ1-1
CASSHRTGMNTEAFF
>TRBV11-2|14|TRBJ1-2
CASSWDRVIYGYTF
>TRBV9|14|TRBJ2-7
CASSAGGEPYEQYF
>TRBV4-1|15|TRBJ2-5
CASSQVYPGGGERYF
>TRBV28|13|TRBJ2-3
CASSFRGLGTQYF
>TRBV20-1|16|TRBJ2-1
CSATADYGLPGESQFF
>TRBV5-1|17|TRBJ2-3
CASRRTSAPGGTDTQYF
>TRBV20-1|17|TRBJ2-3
CSARDLRGATSPDTQYF
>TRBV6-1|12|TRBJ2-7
CASSEGGWEQYF
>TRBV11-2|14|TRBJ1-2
CASSLVGSNHGYTF